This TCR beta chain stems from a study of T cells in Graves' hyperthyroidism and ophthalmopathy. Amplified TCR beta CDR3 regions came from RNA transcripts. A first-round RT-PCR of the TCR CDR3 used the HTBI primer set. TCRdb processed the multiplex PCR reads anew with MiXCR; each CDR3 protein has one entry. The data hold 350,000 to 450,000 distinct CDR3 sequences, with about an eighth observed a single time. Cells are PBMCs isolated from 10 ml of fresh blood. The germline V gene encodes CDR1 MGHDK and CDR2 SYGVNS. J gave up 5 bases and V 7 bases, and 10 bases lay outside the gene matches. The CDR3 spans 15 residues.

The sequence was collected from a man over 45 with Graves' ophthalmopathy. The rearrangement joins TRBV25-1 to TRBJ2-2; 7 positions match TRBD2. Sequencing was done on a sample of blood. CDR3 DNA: TGTGCCAGCACCAGGGCGGGAGTACATACCGGGGAGCTGTTTTTT. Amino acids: CASTRAGVHTGELFF.